This entry is about one T cell receptor beta chain. This specimen comes from a study of T cells in tuberculosis. Study context: The T cells targeted glucose monomycolate, a mycobacterial lipid, via CD1B.

Produced via immunoSEQ multiplex PCR; TCRdb's table is partial and in-frame only. The data show about 59,000 clones, about four fifths seen once. Cells were sorted from thawed PBMC rested overnight and stained with GMM-loaded CD1B tetramer, viability dye and anti-CD3. CD1B tetramers were loaded with Rhodococcus equi-derived C32 glucose monomycolate. Tetramer-negative cells, 75,000 to 100,000 per donor, were also sorted. J gave up 5 bases and V 4 bases, and 3 bases lay outside the gene matches. CDR3 size: 14 residues. CDR1 is SGHRS, CDR2 YFSETQ, per germline. Sequences were obtained from CD1b-GMM tetramer-negative cells sorted from PBMCs. This chain joins TRBV5-1 and TRBJ1-5; TRBD1 matches 10 bases. The clonotype originates from an adult woman with latent tuberculosis. The CDR3 bases are TGCGCCAGCAGCCAGACAGGGGGCGATCAGCCCCAGCATTTT. This encodes CASSQTGGDQPQHF.